These 16 T cell receptor beta chains were all obtained from the same sample, sequenced in a study of shared clonotypes between healthy human individuals. The assay was immunoSEQ multiplex PCR, and TCRdb's table has in-frame clones only and misses some. Of more than 2,000,000 clones listed, 85% to 95% are singletons. The specimen sequenced was naive CD4+ T cells from PBMCs. Subset specified: CD45RA+ positively selected. The receptors were gathered from a man between 18 and 35 years old in good health. Some clones in this sample may be carry-over from other donors' samples.

Concerning this clone: This same CDR3 is encoded by further DNA sequences in the sample. The rearrangement links TRBV19 to TRBJ2-7; D perhaps matches TRBD1 (6 bases). CDR3 length: 14 residues. The germline V and J ends were trimmed by 5 bases and 0 bases, with 11 bases remaining between them. Germline-derived CDR1 and CDR2 are LNHDA and SQIVND (reference sequence). CDR3 loop: CASSRQVSSYEQYF. The DNA for the CDR3 is TGTGCCAGTAGTCGACAGGTCAGCTCCTACGAGCAGTACTTC.

A note on this clone: Other nucleotide sequences in the sample specify the same CDR3. The chain carries TRBV28 and TRBJ2-7, with 8 bases identical to TRBD1. The J segment lost 0 bases and the V segment lost 4 bases, leaving 5 bases of the junction unmatched. Germline CDR1 and CDR2: MDHEN and SYDVKM. CDR3 length: 15 residues. CDR3 bases: TGTGCCAGCAGTTCCCGGACAGGGAGCTCCTACGAGCAGTACTTC. It encodes CASSSRTGSSYEQYF.

This chain connects TRBV5-8 to TRBJ2-3; 10 positions agree with TRBD1. Per the germline V gene, CDR1 is SGHTS and CDR2 is YDEGEE. Trimming took 4 bases from V and 1 from J; bases not matched to a gene: 3. The CDR3 totals 15 residues. This CDR3 reads CASSDGQGGTDTQYF. In nucleotides, the CDR3 is TGTGCCAGCAGCGACGGACAGGGGGGCACAGATACGCAGTATTTT.

The chain carries TRBV28 and TRBJ1-3, with a possible D match to TRBD1 (5 bases). This CDR3 comprises 14 residues. CDR1 and CDR2 (germline): MDHEN, SYDVKM. The germline V and J ends were trimmed by 6 bases and 4 bases, with 13 bases remaining between them. CDR3: CASRLGQTGNTIYF. CDR3 in DNA: TGTGCCAGCAGACTAGGACAAACCGGAAACACCATATATTTT.

J is TRBJ2-7 and V is TRBV11-3; a weak D match, TRBD1 (5 bases). CDR3 length: 12 residues. The germline V gene encodes CDR1 SGHNT and CDR2 YENEEA. V was trimmed by 5 bases and J by 5 bases, leaving 10 bases between them. This chain's CDR3 is CASSLTENEQYF. CDR3 coding DNA: TGTGCCAGCAGCCTGACAGAAAACGAGCAGTACTTC.

This rearrangement joins TRBV19 to TRBJ2-7, with 9 bases identical to TRBD1. Trimming removed 2 bases from V and 5 bases from J; junction bases left unmatched: 10. There are 16 residues in the CDR3. Germline-derived CDR1 and CDR2 are LNHDA and SQIVND (reference sequence). CDR3 residues: CASSISSGQGFNEQYF. CDR3 bases: TGTGCCAGTAGTATAAGCTCGGGACAGGGTTTTAACGAGCAGTACTTC.

The CDR3 region is CARSRPRDSNQPQHF. CDR3 DNA: TGTGCCAGAAGCCGGCCTAGGGATAGCAATCAGCCCCAGCATTTT. The V gene is TRBV5-3, the J gene TRBJ1-5, with D unresolved. TRBV5-3 is sorted into the ORF group, with uncertain function. CDR3 length equals 15 residues. The V gene lost 4 bases and the J gene lost 0 bases, with 11 bases spanning the gap.

About this clone: The same CDR3 can be traced to other DNA sequences in this sample. The V and J genes are TRBV5-1 and TRBJ2-7, with TRBD2 matching 12 bases. The CDR3 has 15 amino acids. V was clipped by 3 bases and J by 0 bases; unmatched bases: 1. Germline CDR1 is SGHRS and CDR2 is YFSETQ. CDR3 in DNA: TGCGCCAGCAGCTCTAGCGGGAGGGCCTCCTACGAGCAGTACTTC. It codes for CASSSSGRASYEQYF.

The rearrangement links TRBV28 to TRBJ1-5, with a weak D call TRBD1 (6 bases). Trimming pared 8 bases from V and 3 bases from J, leaving 11 bases between. The CDR3 is made up of 13 amino acids. Germline V CDR1 and CDR2: MDHEN, SYDVKM. CDR3 sequence reads: CASPRGFNQPQHF. The CDR3 DNA reads TGTGCCAGCCCCAGGGGTTTCAATCAGCCCCAGCATTTT.

This clone was counted once. CDR3 region: CASSVRRGGEYYGYTF. The CDR3, as DNA: TGTGCCAGCAGTGTTCGGCGAGGGGGTGAGTACTATGGCTACACCTTC. The chain is built from TRBV6-4 and TRBJ1-2; tentatively, D is TRBD1 (6 bases). There are 16 residues in the CDR3. CDR1 and CDR2 from the germline V gene are MRHNA and SNTAGT. The germline V and J ends were trimmed by 4 bases and 3 bases, with 18 bases remaining between them.

The rearrangement links TRBV6-5 to TRBJ2-5; the D gene is possibly TRBD1 (5 bases). Near its end, the DNA agrees better with TRBJ2-7, so the J call may be wrong. The CDR3 loop spans 13 amino acids. CDR1 and CDR2 (germline): MNHEY, SVGAGI. CDR3 coding DNA: TGTGCCAGCAGTGTGGGGCCTGCCTACGAGCAGTACTTC. This translates into CASSVGPAYEQYF.

The chain is built from TRBV19 and TRBJ2-3; 9 nucleotides line up with TRBD1. V gave up 5 bases and J gave up 1 base; unmatched junction bases: 7. This CDR3 has 16 amino acids. Germline CDR1 is LNHDA and CDR2 is SQIVND (reference sequence). The CDR3: CASSPRQGVGTDTQYF. The CDR3 DNA is TGTGCCAGTAGTCCCCGACAGGGGGTGGGCACAGATACGCAGTATTTT.

The gene calls are TRBV28 and TRBJ1-1; D uncertain. The germline V and J ends were trimmed by 7 bases and 2 bases, with 14 bases remaining between them. Germline CDR1 MDHEN, CDR2 SYDVKM. This CDR3 is built from 14 residues. CDR3 protein: CASTTGGLNTEAFF. The DNA of the CDR3 is TGTGCCAGCACCACCGGAGGGTTAAACACTGAAGCTTTCTTT.

The rearrangement uses TRBV28 and TRBJ1-1, with D perhaps TRBD1 (6 bases). Looked up from germline, CDR1 is MDHEN and CDR2 is SYDVKM. CDR3 size: 14 residues. Trimming took off 6 bases at V and 7 bases at J, with 18 bases between the two ends. This CDR3 reads CASSPFAGAGEAFF. As DNA, the CDR3 is TGTGCCAGCAGCCCCTTTGCGGGGGCGGGTGAAGCTTTCTTT. Full variable domain (remainder filled in from reference TRBV28 and TRBJ1-1): DVKVTQSSRYLVKRTGEKVFLECVQDMDHENMFWYRQDPGLGLRLIYFSYDVKMKEKGDIPEGYSVSREKKERFSLILESASTNQTSMYLCASSPFAGAGEAFFGQGTRLTVV.

The rearrangement joins TRBV6-5 to TRBJ2-7; D uncertain. CDR3 length: 15 amino acids. Germline V CDR1 and CDR2: MNHEY, SVGAGI. V shed 4 bases and J shed 0 bases, with 13 bases lying between them. The CDR3 loop reads CASSSKIGYSYEQYF. CDR3 bases: TGTGCCAGCAGTTCCAAAATCGGGTACTCCTACGAGCAGTACTTC.

This clone was picked up one time. This rearrangement joins TRBV29-1 to TRBJ1-5; D might be TRBD1 (6 bases). This CDR3 is 17 amino acids long. V was shortened by 7 bases and J by 3 bases, with 25 bases between the two germline ends. Germline assignment: CDR1 SQVTM and CDR2 ANQGSEA. CDR3: CSGDAFGQSLDNQPQHF. The CDR3 DNA sequence: TGCAGCGGGGATGCATTCGGACAGTCCCTGGACAATCAGCCCCAGCATTTT.